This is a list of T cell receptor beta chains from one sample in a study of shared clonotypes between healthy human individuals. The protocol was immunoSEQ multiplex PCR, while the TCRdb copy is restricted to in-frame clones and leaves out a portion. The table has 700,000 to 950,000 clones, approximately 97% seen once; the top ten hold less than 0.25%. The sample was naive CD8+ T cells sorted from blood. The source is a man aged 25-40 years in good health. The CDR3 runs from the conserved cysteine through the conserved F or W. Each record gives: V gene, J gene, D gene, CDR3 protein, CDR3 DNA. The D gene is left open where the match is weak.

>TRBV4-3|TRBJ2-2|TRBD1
CASSQDNGPGTENTGELFF
TGCGCCAGCAGCCAAGATAACGGTCCCGGGACAGAGAACACCGGGGAGCTGTTTTTT
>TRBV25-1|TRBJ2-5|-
CASSESGRVGHTQYF
TGTGCCAGCAGTGAATCGGGGAGAGTGGGACATACCCAGTACTTC
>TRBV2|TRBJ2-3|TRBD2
CASLGGEGLDTQYF
TGTGCCTCTCTGGGGGGGGAGGGCCTAGATACGCAGTATTTT
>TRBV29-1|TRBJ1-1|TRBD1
CSVQQGGTEAFF
TGCAGCGTTCAACAGGGGGGCACTGAAGCTTTCTTT
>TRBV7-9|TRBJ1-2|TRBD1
CASSRGTGVNYGYTF
TGTGCCAGCAGCCGAGGGACAGGAGTTAACTATGGCTACACCTTC
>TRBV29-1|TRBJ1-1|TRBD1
CSVQRDSFTEAFF
TGCAGCGTACAACGGGACAGCTTCACTGAAGCTTTCTTT
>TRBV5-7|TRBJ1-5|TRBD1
CASSLRDRENNQPQHF
TGTGCCAGCAGCCTCCGGGACAGGGAAAACAATCAGCCCCAGCATTTT
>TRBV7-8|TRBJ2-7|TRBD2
CASSPRRLAGIYEQYF
TGTGCCAGCAGCCCACGTCGACTAGCGGGAATATACGAGCAGTACTTC
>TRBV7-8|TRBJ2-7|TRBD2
CASSSPRWRERYEQYF
TGTGCCAGCAGCTCCCCGCGGTGGCGGGAGCGCTACGAGCAGTACTTC
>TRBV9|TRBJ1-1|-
CASSPMTGGSTEAFF
TGTGCCAGCAGCCCAATGACGGGGGGGAGCACTGAAGCTTTCTTT
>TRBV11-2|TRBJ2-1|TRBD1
CASSSEGADSQFF
TGTGCCAGCAGCTCCGAGGGGGCGGACAGTCAGTTCTTC
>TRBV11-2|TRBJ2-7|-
CASSQRWGASYEQYF
TGTGCCAGCAGCCAGCGGTGGGGGGCCTCCTACGAGCAGTACTTC